The 18 T cell receptor beta chains below all came from one sample that was sequenced in a study of T cells in Graves' hyperthyroidism and ophthalmopathy. The investigators amplified TCR beta CDR3 regions from RNA transcripts. Initially, a first-round RT-PCR of the TCR CDR3 employed the HTBI primer set. TCRdb re-derived calls from the multiplex PCR reads in MiXCR, one entry per CDR3 protein. The table has 600,000 to 700,000 distinct CDR3 sequences, roughly 14% seen once. Specimen: blood. The receptor set was obtained from a woman aged 40 to 55 with Graves' ophthalmopathy.

This clonotype was observed at least ten times. The genes are TRBV12-3 or TRBV12-4 and TRBJ1-1, with D perhaps TRBD1 (6 bases). The V end lost 6 bases, the J end lost 4 bases, and 12 bases lay between the germline ends. The CDR3 sequence is 13 residues long. The CDR3 coding sequence is TGTGCCAGCAGGGAACAGGGAGGCACTGAAGCTTTCTTT. This gives the protein CASREQGGTEAFF.

There are many counts of this clonotype. The CDR3 here is CAWTMRFGQPTYEQYF. The CDR3 nucleotides read TGTGCCTGGACAATGCGATTCGGGCAACCGACCTACGAGCAGTACTTC. The genes are TRBV30 and TRBJ2-7; D gene uncertain. This CDR3 contains 16 residues. Trimming took off 4 bases at V and 2 bases at J, with 21 bases between the two ends. The V gene's germline CDR1 is GTSNPN and CDR2 SVGIG (reference sequence).

This clonotype showed up many times. The V call is TRBV27, the J call TRBJ1-1, with D unclear. CDR1 MNHEY and CDR2 SMNVEV come from the germline V gene (reference sequence). Trimming left V 2 bases short and J 12 bases short, with 13 bases between. The CDR3 totals 12 residues. CDR3 DNA: TGTGCCAGCAGTTTAAGGCAGGTATTAACTTTCTTT. Amino acid sequence: CASSLRQVLTFF.

This clonotype was picked up many times. The chain uses TRBV30 and TRBJ2-7, with D tentatively TRBD2 (5 bases). Trimming shortened V by 0 bases and J by 4 bases, and 10 bases separated the two germline ends. CDR1 is GTSNPN, CDR2 SVGIG, per germline (reference sequence). CDR3 length: 13 amino acids. The DNA for the CDR3 is TGTGCCTGGAGTGTACATAGGGAGTACGAGCAGTACTTC. Its translation is CAWSVHREYEQYF.

The sample holds many counts of this clonotype. The chain combines TRBV20-1 with TRBJ2-2; TRBD1 might be the D (6 bases). This CDR3 is built from 16 residues. Looked up from germline, CDR1 is DFQATT and CDR2 is SNEGSKA (reference sequence). Trimming removed 3 bases from V and 0 bases from J, with 14 bases in between. The CDR3 nucleotides are TGCAGTGCTAGGGCTAGGACAGAAACGAACACCGGGGAGCTGTTTTTT. Residues: CSARARTETNTGELFF.

The CDR3 DNA is TGTGCCAGCAGTTCCAGTGTTCAGCCCCAGCATTTT. The encoded protein is CASSSSVQPQHF. This chain connects TRBV6-2 or TRBV6-3 to TRBJ1-5; unclear D gene. V was cut by 4 bases and J by 6 bases, with 7 bases left in between. CDR1 is MNHEY and CDR2 is SVGEGT in the germline V gene. The CDR3 runs 12 residues.

The V gene is TRBV28, the J gene TRBJ2-7, with 7 bases fitting TRBD1. The ends lost 6 bases at V and 3 bases at J; junction bases unmatched: 11. The CDR3 is 15 residues long. Per the germline V gene, CDR1 is MDHEN and CDR2 is SYDVKM. This chain's CDR3 is CASSPRGRSNYEQYF. CDR3 in DNA: TGTGCCAGCAGCCCAAGGGGGCGGAGCAACTACGAGCAGTACTTC.

This clonotype was seen just once. This sequence joins TRBV6-1 and TRBJ2-5; tentative D call: TRBD1 (7 bases). In germline, CDR1 is MNHNS, CDR2 SASEGT. V dropped 9 bases and J dropped 7 bases, with 21 bases sitting between them. This CDR3 spans 14 amino acids. The CDR3 region is CASGRTGGILTQYF. CDR3 coding DNA: TGTGCCAGTGGGAGGACAGGCGGAATACTGACCCAGTACTTC.

V is TRBV20-1 and J is TRBJ2-2, with 7 bases matching TRBD2. This CDR3 comprises 14 residues. CDR1 is DFQATT and CDR2 is SNEGSKA in the germline V gene (reference sequence). The J segment lost 4 bases and the V segment lost 4 bases, leaving 6 bases of the junction unmatched. CDR3 sequence (DNA): TGCAGTGCTATCGAGGGAGGGGCCACCGGGGAGCTGTTTTTT. Protein product: CSAIEGGATGELFF.

This chain joins TRBV5-1 and TRBJ1-2; the match to TRBD1 covers 10 bases. Unmatched junction bases numbered 7, after V lost 3 bases and J lost 5 bases. This CDR3 region has 15 residues. Looked up from germline, CDR1 is SGHRS and CDR2 is YFSETQ. The CDR3 bases are TGCGCCAGCAGCTCTAGTGGACAGGGGGAGTATGGCTACACCTTC. Its translation: CASSSSGQGEYGYTF.

About this clonotype itself: A much more abundant neighbour one base away suggests this may be a read error. This chain joins TRBV7-9 and TRBJ2-7; 9 bases are a match to TRBD2. After removal of 0 bases from V and 2 bases from J, the junction contained 2 bases not matched to a gene. This CDR3 is built from 15 residues. CDR1 is SEHNR, CDR2 FQNEAQ, per germline (reference sequence). The CDR3 nucleotides are TGTGCCAGCAGCTTAGCGACTAGCGGCACCTACGAGCAGTACTTC. It encodes CASSLATSGTYEQYF.

The chain couples TRBV6-1 to TRBJ1-5, with a tentative D call TRBD1 (5 bases). V lost 5 bases, J lost 0 bases, and 14 bases lay in between. Per germline, CDR1 MNHNS and CDR2 SASEGT. This CDR3 is 16 amino acids long. As DNA, the CDR3 is TGTGCCAGCAGTCCCCGGGGGGGAAGTAGCAATCAGCCCCAGCATTTT. It yields the protein CASSPRGGSSNQPQHF.

This clonotype was detected many times. CDR3: CASSRDSNYEQYF. CDR3 coding DNA: TGTGCCAGCAGTCGGGACAGTAACTACGAGCAGTACTTC. The rearrangement uses TRBV2 and TRBJ2-7, with 7 positions matching TRBD1. The CDR3 contains 13 residues. V shed 5 bases, J shed 3 bases, and the junction held 4 bases outside the gene matches. CDR1 and CDR2 from the germline V gene are SNHLY and FYNNEI.

This clonotype came up many times. V gene TRBV28 combines with J gene TRBJ2-1; D unclear. V was pared by 5 bases and J by 5 bases, with 22 bases between. The germline gives CDR1 MDHEN, CDR2 SYDVKM. The CDR3 is 17 residues long. In DNA, the CDR3 is TGTGCCAGCAGTCTCACAATAACGGTCGGCCAGAACAATGAGCAGTTCTTC. Its translation is CASSLTITVGQNNEQFF.

There are many counts of this clonotype. At one end, the junction sequence differs from germline, possibly due to a read error. The J gene is TRBJ2-6, the V gene TRBV15; D might be TRBD1 (5 bases). In germline, CDR1 is LNHNV, CDR2 YYDKDF (reference sequence). The CDR3 runs 17 residues. In nucleotides, the CDR3 is TGTGCCACCAGCAGAGGACAGAGGAGCTCTGGGACCAACGTCCTGACTTTC. Translating it yields CATSRGQRSSGTNVLTF. Complete variable domain (other parts from reference TRBV15 and TRBJ2-6): DAMVIQNPRYQVTQFGKPVTLSCSQTLNHNVMYWYQQKSSQAPKLLFHYYDKDFNNEADTPDNFQSRRPNTSFCFLDIRSPGLGDTAMYLCATSRGQRSSGTNVLTFGAGSRLTVL.

Ten or more counts support this clonotype. The chain carries TRBV11-2 and TRBJ1-2; 9 bases align to TRBD1. The germline CDR1 and CDR2 sequences are SGHAT and FQNNGV. This CDR3 is built from 15 residues. After removal of 3 bases from V and 3 bases from J, the junction contained 5 bases not matched to a gene. The CDR3, as DNA: TGTGCCAGCAGCTTCACAGGGGGCGCGTACTATGGCTACACCTTC. Translating gives CASSFTGGAYYGYTF.

In its sample, this clonotype was seen a few times. The V and J genes are TRBV29-1 and TRBJ2-2, with TRBD2 matching 14 bases. Trimming at V came to 7 bases and at J to 4 bases, leaving 5 bases not matched to a gene. Per the germline V gene, CDR1 is SQVTM and CDR2 is ANQGSEA. The CDR3 totals 15 residues. This CDR3 is CSARLAGGFTGELFF. The CDR3 DNA is TGCAGCGCCCGACTAGCGGGAGGGTTCACCGGGGAGCTGTTTTTT.

This clonotype showed up just a few times. The J gene is TRBJ1-4, the V gene TRBV12-3 or TRBV12-4; D remains unclear. CDR3 length equals 15 residues. With 5 bases removed from V and 0 bases from J, the gap between germline ends came to 10 bases. In nucleotides, the CDR3 is TGTGCCAGCAGTCCCCCGGGCGCAACTAATGAAAAACTGTTTTTT. Amino acids: CASSPPGATNEKLFF.